The 9 T cell receptor beta chains listed next were all sequenced from one sample in a study of shared clonotypes between healthy human individuals. Naive CD8 cells lacked CD45RO and underwent positive selection for CCR7, leaving out terminally differentiated effector memory CD45RA+ cells. The table came from immunoSEQ multiplex PCR; TCRdb's copy has only in-frame clones and leaves some out. This table has approximately 2,000,000 clones, about 93% appearing once. Sequenced sample: naive CD8+ T cells from PBMCs. All receptors derive from a man aged 18-30 years in good health. Some clones in this sample may be carry-over from other donors' samples.

The chain joins TRBV9 to TRBJ2-3, with D possibly called TRBD1 or TRBD2 (6 bases each). Trimming took off 3 bases at V and 5 bases at J, with 13 bases between the two ends. The V gene's germline CDR1 is SGDLS and CDR2 YYNGEE. The CDR3 sequence is 14 residues long. CDR3 amino acids: CASSGGGTGDTQYF. The CDR3, as DNA: TGTGCCAGCAGCGGAGGGGGGACTGGAGATACGCAGTATTTT.

This clone came up once. This chain connects TRBV4-3 to TRBJ2-2; 10 nucleotides agree with TRBD2. CDR3 length equals 19 residues. The trim removed 0 bases at V and 3 bases at J, leaving 10 bases unmatched. Germline V gives CDR1 LGHNA, CDR2 YSLEER. The CDR3 is CASSQEILGTSGDTGELFF. The CDR3 nucleotides are TGCGCCAGCAGCCAAGAAATCTTAGGAACTAGCGGGGACACCGGGGAGCTGTTTTTT.

V gene TRBV11-2 combines with J gene TRBJ2-3; D gene uncertain. CDR1 is SGHAT, CDR2 FQNNGV, per germline. V was pared by 1 base and J by 9 bases, with 14 bases between. CDR3 length: 14 amino acids. The CDR3 bases are TGTGCCAGCAGCTTAGGAGGATATCAAGACACGCAGTATTTT. It translates to CASSLGGYQDTQYF.

This clone was seen a few times. This chain joins TRBV28 and TRBJ1-1, with TRBD1 matching over 7 bases. This CDR3 is built from 14 residues. The V gene's germline CDR1 is MDHEN and CDR2 SYDVKM. With 7 bases clipped from V and 3 bases from J, the junction kept 8 bases outside the gene matches. CDR3 DNA: TGTGCCAGCAAGCCCGACAGGGCGTACACTGAAGCTTTCTTT. Translation gives CASKPDRAYTEAFF.

The V and J genes are TRBV7-9 and TRBJ1-1; D is unresolved. The CDR3 contains 13 residues. V was trimmed by 5 bases and J by 0 bases, leaving 7 bases between them. Per germline, CDR1 SEHNR and CDR2 FQNEAQ (reference sequence). Here the CDR3 reads CASSPFMNTEAFF. CDR3 nucleotides: TGTGCCAGCAGCCCTTTTATGAACACTGAAGCTTTCTTT.

The V gene is TRBV9, the J gene TRBJ2-7, with 9 bases that match TRBD1. The CDR3 is 18 amino acids. Germline V CDR1 and CDR2: SGDLS, YYNGEE. V trimming: 2 bases; J trimming: 0 bases; junction bases outside the gene matches: 12. The CDR3 here is CASSVARDREDSSYEQYF. CDR3 in DNA: TGTGCCAGCAGCGTTGCCCGGGACAGGGAAGACAGCTCCTACGAGCAGTACTTC.

The J gene is TRBJ2-7, the V gene TRBV7-9; 8 bases are a match to TRBD2. Germline V gene data show CDR1 as SEHNR and CDR2 as FQNEAQ (reference sequence). Trimming cost V 5 bases and J 4 bases; bases outside gene matches: 22. CDR3 length equals 19 residues. The DNA of the CDR3 is TGTGCCAGCAGCCCGACTGAATTGTTAGCGGGACCAACCCTTTACGAGCAGTACTTC. Translated, it gives CASSPTELLAGPTLYEQYF.

J is TRBJ2-7 and V is TRBV7-7, with D possibly being TRBD2 (5 bases). This CDR3 has 15 amino acids. Trimming shortened V by 4 bases and J by 4 bases, and 17 bases separated the two germline ends. The V gene's germline CDR1 is SSHAT and CDR2 FNYEAQ (reference sequence). In DNA, the CDR3 is TGTGCCAGCAGCTACATGGACCAGCGGAAATACGAGCAGTACTTC. Translating gives CASSYMDQRKYEQYF. The full variable domain, rest sourced from reference TRBV7-7 and TRBJ2-7, is GAGVSQSPRYKVTKRGQDVTLRCDPISSHATLYWYQQALGQGPEFLTYFNYEAQPDKSGLPSDRFSAERPEGSISTLTIQRTEQRDSAMYRCASSYMDQRKYEQYFGPGTRLTVT.

V gene TRBV27 combines with J gene TRBJ2-7, with D possibly being TRBD1 (5 bases). Germline CDR1 is MNHEY and CDR2 is SMNVEV (reference sequence). V lost 1 base and J 2 bases, leaving 12 bases between the germline ends. CDR3 length equals 15 residues. Here the CDR3 DNA reads TGTGCCAGCAGTTTATATGGGGCCGAGACCTACGAGCAGTACTTC. It codes for CASSLYGAETYEQYF.